These 10 T cell receptor beta chains were all obtained from the same sample, sequenced in a study of regulatory T cells in long-lasting Graves disease. As to time point: persistent/refractory GD, antithyroid drugs over 5 years with positive TRAb. RNA extracted from PBMCs served as the sequencing template. Construction of TCR beta libraries relied on iRepertoire HTBI primers and on Arm-PCR targeting CDR3 regions. TCRdb reanalysed the multiplex PCR reads using MiXCR and keeps one entry per CDR3 protein. The data hold hundreds of thousands of distinct CDR3 sequences, with roughly a fifth observed a single time. Sample: peripheral blood mononuclear cells (PBMCs), taken when the disease was refractory, from a patient treated with antithyroid drugs. All receptors derive from a female donor with Graves disease.

The chain recombines TRBV5-1 with TRBJ2-6; a possible D gene is TRBD2 (5 bases). Looked up from germline, CDR1 is SGHRS and CDR2 is YFSETQ. V was shortened by 1 base and J by 1 base, with 18 bases between the two germline ends. The CDR3 runs 19 residues. Written as DNA, the CDR3 is TGCGCCAGCAGCTTGACGGTCCGATGGGGAGAATCTGGGGCCAACGTCCTGACTTTC. This gives the protein CASSLTVRWGESGANVLTF.

This clonotype was counted only a few times. The rearrangement links TRBV19 to TRBJ2-1; 11 bases map to TRBD2. The CDR3 runs to 16 residues. Germline loops: CDR1 LNHDA, CDR2 SQIVND (reference sequence). V gave up 7 bases and J gave up 5 bases; unmatched junction bases: 10. CDR3 in DNA: TGTGCCAGTACCCTTGTTGGGGGACTAGCGGACAATGAGCAGTTCTTC. Its protein is CASTLVGGLADNEQFF.

The rearrangement links TRBV28 to TRBJ2-2; no clear D gene. Trimming shortened V by 3 bases and J by 3 bases, and 11 bases separated the two germline ends. The CDR3 has 15 residues. Germline V CDR1 and CDR2: MDHEN, SYDVKM. The CDR3 DNA reads TGTGCCAGCAGTTTTAATACCAAGTACACCGGGGAGCTGTTTTTT. Its protein is CASSFNTKYTGELFF.

The chain couples TRBV5-1 to TRBJ2-7; 9 nucleotides agree with TRBD1. V gave up 9 bases and J gave up 0 bases; unmatched junction bases: 10. This CDR3 spans 15 amino acids. CDR1 is SGHRS and CDR2 is YFSETQ in the germline V gene. CDR3 coding DNA: TGCGCCAACAGTTTTGGGACAGGGAGCTCCTACGAGCAGTACTTC. Amino acid sequence: CANSFGTGSSYEQYF.

This sequence joins TRBV20-1 and TRBJ2-5; D remains unclear. The germline V and J ends were trimmed by 2 bases and 5 bases, with 3 bases remaining between them. Germline V gene data show CDR1 as DFQATT and CDR2 as SNEGSKA (reference sequence). The CDR3 totals 10 residues. The CDR3 region is CSARSETQYF. DNA of the CDR3: TGCAGTGCTAGATCGGAGACCCAGTACTTC.

In regard to this clonotype: A much larger clone lies a single base off, so this may be a read error. This chain links TRBV6-2 or TRBV6-3 with TRBJ1-4; D gene uncertain. CDR3 length: 14 amino acids. Trimming left V 2 bases short and J 12 bases short, with 16 bases between. Germline assignment: CDR1 MNHEY and CDR2 SVGEGT. The CDR3 is CASSYPDGEVELFF. The CDR3, as DNA: TGTGCCAGCAGTTACCCGGACGGCGAGGTAGAACTGTTTTTT.

Many counts were recorded for this clonotype. The chain carries TRBV11-2 and TRBJ2-1; 7 bases line up with TRBD2. J gave up 1 base and V 10 bases, and 7 bases lay outside the gene matches. The CDR3 runs 14 residues. Germline-derived CDR1 and CDR2 are SGHAT and FQNNGV. CDR3 DNA sequence: TGTGCCACAAAGCGGGATATGTCCTACAATGAGCAGTTCTTC. Protein sequence: CATKRDMSYNEQFF.

The table lists this clonotype with many counts. The rearrangement uses TRBV15 and TRBJ1-5; no definite D call. Per the germline V gene, CDR1 is LNHNV and CDR2 is YYDKDF (reference sequence). This CDR3 is 13 amino acids long. V lost 0 bases and J 5 bases, leaving 5 bases between the germline ends. As DNA, the CDR3 is TGTGCCACCAGCAGAGATCGGCATCAGCCCCAGCATTTT. Its protein is CATSRDRHQPQHF.

This chain links TRBV9 with TRBJ2-5; D unclear. The CDR3 spans 15 residues. Trimming pared 0 bases from V and 2 bases from J, leaving 11 bases between. Per the germline V gene, CDR1 is SGDLS and CDR2 is YYNGEE. The CDR3 loop reads CASSVGATTQETQYF. The CDR3 DNA follows: TGTGCCAGCAGCGTAGGGGCCACCACACAAGAGACCCAGTACTTC.

V is TRBV9 and J is TRBJ2-1; D is uncertain. CDR1 and CDR2 from the germline V gene are SGDLS and YYNGEE. This CDR3 spans 15 amino acids. The V gene lost 0 bases and the J gene lost 3 bases, with 10 bases spanning the gap. The DNA for the CDR3 is TGTGCCAGCAGCGTAGATGCGTCGTACTACAATGAGCAGTTCTTC. It translates to CASSVDASYYNEQFF.